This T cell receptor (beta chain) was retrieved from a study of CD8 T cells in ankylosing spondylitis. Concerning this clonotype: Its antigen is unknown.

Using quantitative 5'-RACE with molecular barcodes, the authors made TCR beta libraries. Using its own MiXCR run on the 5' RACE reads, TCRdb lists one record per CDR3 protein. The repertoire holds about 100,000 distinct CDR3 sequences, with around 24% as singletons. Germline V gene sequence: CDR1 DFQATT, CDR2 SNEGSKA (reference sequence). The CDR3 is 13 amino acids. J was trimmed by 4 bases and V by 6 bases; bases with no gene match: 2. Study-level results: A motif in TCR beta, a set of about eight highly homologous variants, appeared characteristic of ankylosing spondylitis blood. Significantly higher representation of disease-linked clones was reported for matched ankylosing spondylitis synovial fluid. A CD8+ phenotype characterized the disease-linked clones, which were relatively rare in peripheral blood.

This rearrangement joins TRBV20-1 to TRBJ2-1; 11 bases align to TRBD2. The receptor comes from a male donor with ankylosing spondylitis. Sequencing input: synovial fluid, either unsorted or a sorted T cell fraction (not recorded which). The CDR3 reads CSAASGGYNEQFF. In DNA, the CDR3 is TGCAGTGCGGCTAGCGGGGGGTACAATGAGCAGTTCTTC.